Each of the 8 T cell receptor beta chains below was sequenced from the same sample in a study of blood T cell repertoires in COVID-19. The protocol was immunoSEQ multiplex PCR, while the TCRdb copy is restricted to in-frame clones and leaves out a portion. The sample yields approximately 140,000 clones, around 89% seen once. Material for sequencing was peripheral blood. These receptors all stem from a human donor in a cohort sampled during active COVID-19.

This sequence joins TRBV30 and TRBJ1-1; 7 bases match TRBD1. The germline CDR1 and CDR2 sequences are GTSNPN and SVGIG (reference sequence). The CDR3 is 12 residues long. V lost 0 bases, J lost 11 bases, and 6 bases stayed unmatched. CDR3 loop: CAWSVLRGQAFF. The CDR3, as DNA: TGTGCCTGGAGTGTACTAAGGGGGCAGGCTTTCTTT. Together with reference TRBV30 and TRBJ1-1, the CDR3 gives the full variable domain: SQTIHQWPATLVQPVGSPLSLECTVEGTSNPNLYWYRQAAGRGLQLLFYSVGIGQISSEVPQNLSASRPQDRQFILSSKKLLLSDSGFYLCAWSVLRGQAFFGQGTRLTVV.

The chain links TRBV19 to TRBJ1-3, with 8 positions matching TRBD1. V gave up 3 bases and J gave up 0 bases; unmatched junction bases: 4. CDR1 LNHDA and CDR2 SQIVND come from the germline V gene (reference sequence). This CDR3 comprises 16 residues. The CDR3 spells CASSIRTGRSGNTIYF. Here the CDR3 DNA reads TGTGCCAGTAGTATTCGGACAGGGCGCTCTGGAAACACCATATATTTT.

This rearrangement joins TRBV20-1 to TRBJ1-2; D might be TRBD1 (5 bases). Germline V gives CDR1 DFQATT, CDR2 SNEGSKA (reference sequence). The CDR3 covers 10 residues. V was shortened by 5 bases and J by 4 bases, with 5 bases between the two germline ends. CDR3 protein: CSADSYGYTF. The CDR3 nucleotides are TGCAGTGCTGACAGCTATGGCTACACCTTC.

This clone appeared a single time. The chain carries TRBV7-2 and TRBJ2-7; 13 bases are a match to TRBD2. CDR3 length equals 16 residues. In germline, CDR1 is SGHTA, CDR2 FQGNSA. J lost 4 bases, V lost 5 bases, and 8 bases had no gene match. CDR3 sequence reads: CASSPWTSGGQYEQYF. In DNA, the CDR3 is TGTGCCAGCAGCCCCTGGACTAGCGGGGGACAATACGAGCAGTACTTC. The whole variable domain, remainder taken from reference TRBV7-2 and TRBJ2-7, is GAGVSQSPSNKVTEKGKDVELRCDPISGHTALYWYRQSLGQGLEFLIYFQGNSAPDKSGLPSDRFSAERTGGSVSTLTIQRTQQEDSAVYLCASSPWTSGGQYEQYFGPGTRLTVT.

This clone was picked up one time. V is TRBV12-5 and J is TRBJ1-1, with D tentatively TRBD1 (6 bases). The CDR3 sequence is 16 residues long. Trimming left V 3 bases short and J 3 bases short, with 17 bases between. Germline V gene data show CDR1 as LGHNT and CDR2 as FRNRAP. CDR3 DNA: TGTGCTAGTGGTTTCGATATACAGGGAAGGGACACTGAAGCTTTCTTT. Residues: CASGFDIQGRDTEAFF. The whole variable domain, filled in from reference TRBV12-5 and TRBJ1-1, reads DARVTQTPRHKVTEMGQEVTMRCQPILGHNTVFWYRQTMMQGLELLAYFRNRAPLDDSGMPKDRFSAEMPDATLATLKIQPSEPRDSAVYFCASGFDIQGRDTEAFFGQGTRLTVV.

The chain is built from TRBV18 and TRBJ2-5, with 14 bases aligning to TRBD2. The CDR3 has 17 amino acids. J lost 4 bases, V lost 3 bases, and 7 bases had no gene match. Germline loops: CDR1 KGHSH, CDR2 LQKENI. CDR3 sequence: CASSPGLAGARGETQYF. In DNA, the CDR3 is TGTGCCAGCTCACCGGGACTAGCGGGGGCCAGGGGAGAGACCCAGTACTTC.

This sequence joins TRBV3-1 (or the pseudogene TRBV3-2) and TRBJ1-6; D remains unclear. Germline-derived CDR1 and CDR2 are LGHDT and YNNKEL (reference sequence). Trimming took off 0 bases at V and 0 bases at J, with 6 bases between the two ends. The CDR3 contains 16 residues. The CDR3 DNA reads TGTGCCAGCAGCCAAGAGGGCAGCTCCTATAATTCACCCCTCCACTTT. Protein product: CASSQEGSSYNSPLHF.

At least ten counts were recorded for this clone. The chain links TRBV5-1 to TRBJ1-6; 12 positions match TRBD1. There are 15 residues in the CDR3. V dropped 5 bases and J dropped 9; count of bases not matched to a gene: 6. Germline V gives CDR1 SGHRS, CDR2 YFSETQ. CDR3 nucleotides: TGCGCCAGCAGTAGGGACAGGGGGCGAGGTTCACCCCTCCACTTT. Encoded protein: CASSRDRGRGSPLHF.